This T cell receptor (beta chain) was captured by sequencing in a study of monozygotic twins with inflammatory bowel disease (dated 2019 in TCRdb). With regard to the full study: The full study comprised 28 monozygotic twin pairs: nine German pairs (four IBD-concordant, five IBD-discordant) and 19 IBD-discordant Danish pairs. Within discordant pairs, disease-associated traits were sought mainly by comparing IBD patients with their genetically identical healthy co-twins. Each individual had, on average, about 151 000 unique TCRalpha sequences and 181 000 unique TCRbeta sequences available for analysis.

The library was built by means of 5' RACE. Each TCR library was prepared from about 3,300 ng of total RNA. cDNA was synthesized with SMARTScribe reverse transcriptase in eight separate reactions per sample. Unique molecular identifiers containing a 6-nucleotide sample barcode were introduced through template switching during cDNA synthesis. Amplification of TCRalpha and TCRbeta cDNA involved two nested PCRs of 16 and 9 cycles, and each PCR was followed by bead purification. Before amplification, the cDNA was treated with uracil DNA-glycosylase and purified using the QIAquick PCR purification kit. The second PCR was the step at which Illumina TruSeq-compatible adapters and sample-specific barcodes were added. TapeStation and Qubit were used to check library quality and concentration, and roughly 4.9 ng of each library was pooled. Pooled libraries were sequenced on an Illumina HiSeq2500 single-index Rapid Run with 2 x 100 bp reads and custom sequencing primers. As for the authors' bioinformatics: PCR and sequencing errors were corrected by UMI-based consensus assembly using MiGEC version 1.2.6. MiXCR version 2.1.1 handled V(D)J alignment, clonotype assembly and CDR3 extraction. To normalise gene usage, clonotype sharing and MAIT/NKT TCR abundance, the top 1000, 10 000 and 20 000 clonotypes in each sample were analysed. After downsampling to 27 000 UMIs, diversity was calculated as the inverse Simpson index using the vegan R package. Paired Mann-Whitney U tests on discordant twin pairs were used, with Benjamini-Hochberg multiple-testing correction. With the reads reprocessed by TCRdb, a single entry stands for each CDR3 protein sequence and no DNA is reported. In this record, the V and J calls reflect TCRdb's handling and not the investigators' own analysis. Per the sample table, the count is approximately 100,000 distinct CDR3 sequences. Under 2.5% of the sample goes to the ten largest clones.

The full study reports these points: IBD patients had lower TCRbeta repertoire diversity, measured by the inverse Simpson index, than their healthy co-twins. IBD patients shared fewer clonotypes with other individuals than healthy twins did, most markedly in patients showing signs of disease activity. Because patients were on differing immunosuppressive treatments, the repertoires may have picked up extra background noise and inter-individual variability. The analysis was unable to tell different T cell subtypes apart. The results gave no support for a single strong signal or clonotype linked to IBD. No difference in repertoire similarity was observed between concordant and discordant twins, possibly owing to limited statistical power.

From each donor, an approximately 2.4 ml peripheral blood sample was drawn into PAXgene tubes and stored at -80 degrees C. Without any T cell sorting, total RNA was extracted from whole blood using the PAXgene blood miRNA kit on an automated QIAcube. Deep TCRalpha and TCRbeta repertoire profiling with unique molecular barcoding was performed on peripheral blood of monozygotic twin pairs concordant or discordant for inflammatory bowel disease. Smoking habits were recorded for all twin pairs, with individuals classified as current, former or never smokers. Including the terminal cysteine and phenylalanine, the CDR3 comprises 15 residues. The DNA is unrecorded. CDR1 and CDR2, looked up from the germline V gene (reference sequence), are DFQATT and SNEGSKA. With regard to this clonotype: Which antigen it targets is not known.

The chain couples TRBV20-1 to TRBJ2-3; TCRdb outputs TRBD2, but without DNA this stays unchecked. The clonotype originates from a human donor with ulcerative colitis or Crohn's disease, or a healthy co-twin of an affected twin (not recorded which). Material: blood. The CDR3 protein sequence reads: CSAIRAGSSTDTQYF.